The 22 T cell receptor beta chains reported below all come from one sample, sequenced in a study of T-cell reconstitution after alpha-beta-depleted transplantation in children (dated by TCRdb to 2015 to 2016). In the paper's terms, the treatment or condition label means: allogeneic hematopoietic cell transplantation with graft depleted of TCRalphabeta T cells and CD19 B cells. Library construction relied on PCR. The sample was run on an Illumina HiSeq 2500. TCR library preparation used molecular barcoding, with unique molecular identifiers applied to normalize quantification of the TCRbeta repertoire. TCRdb reworked the public reads: Q25 trimming with fastp, MiXCR clone assembly, productive beta chains retained. Each entry is one CDR3 protein sequence, shown with its most common DNA and genes. The sample has 90,000 to 100,000 distinct CDR3 sequences on record, less than 25% of them singletons. The ten largest account for about a fifth of the sample.

The specimen comprised PBMCs, sampled before TCRalphabeta/CD19-depleted stem cell transplant. The receptors shown here come from a boy aged 2-9 years with acute lymphoblastic leukemia, due to receive a stem cell transplant.

This clonotype was observed a few times. J is TRBJ2-7 and V is TRBV20-1, with 8 bases matching TRBD2. This CDR3 is 15 amino acids long. Looked up from germline, CDR1 is DFQATT and CDR2 is SNEGSKA (reference sequence). Trimming at V came to 6 bases and at J to 4 bases, leaving 14 bases not matched to a gene. DNA for the CDR3: TGCAGTGCGAGACCACTAGCGGCGGCCTCTTACGAGCAGTACTTC. Protein: CSARPLAAASYEQYF.

The V and J genes are TRBV24-1 and TRBJ2-5; 11 bases match TRBD2. CDR1 and CDR2 (germline): KGHDR, SFDVKD. The CDR3 is 18 residues long. Germline trimming cut 6 bases from V and 1 base from J; bases unmatched to any gene: 12. Here the CDR3 reads CATSFFGTSGGAQETQYF. The CDR3 region has the DNA TGTGCCACCAGTTTCTTTGGGACTAGCGGAGGGGCCCAAGAGACCCAGTACTTC.

This clonotype was seen a handful of times. CDR3 protein: CASSLVKAGSNEQFF. The CDR3 region has the DNA TGCGCCAGCAGCTTGGTCAAGGCAGGGAGTAATGAGCAGTTCTTC. The rearrangement uses TRBV5-1 and TRBJ2-1; the D call may be TRBD1 or TRBD2 (5 bases each). Per the germline V gene, CDR1 is SGHRS and CDR2 is YFSETQ. Deletions cut 0 bases from V and 7 bases from J, with 14 bases between. The CDR3 is 15 residues long.

The J gene is TRBJ2-3, the V gene TRBV5-1; the D call may be TRBD1 or TRBD2 (5 bases each). Per germline, CDR1 SGHRS and CDR2 YFSETQ. Trimming shortened V by 4 bases and J by 3 bases, and 18 bases separated the two germline ends. The CDR3 runs to 16 residues. The CDR3 protein is CASSRDLGGGTDTQYF. As DNA, the CDR3 is TGCGCCAGCAGCCGGGACCTAGGCGGCGGGACAGATACGCAGTATTTT.

This clonotype appeared a few times. The chain couples TRBV7-2 to TRBJ1-6; D unresolved. Germline CDR1 is SGHTA and CDR2 is FQGNSA. This CDR3 region has 13 residues. V was clipped by 1 base and J by 9 bases, with 7 bases between them. This chain's CDR3 is CASSLDRISPLHF. CDR3 bases: TGTGCCAGCAGCTTAGATCGTATTTCACCCCTCCACTTT.

The gene calls are TRBV20-1 and TRBJ2-7, with D perhaps matching TRBD2 (7 bases). This CDR3 spans 14 amino acids. Germline V gene data show CDR1 as DFQATT and CDR2 as SNEGSKA (reference sequence). V lost 5 bases and J 7 bases, leaving 21 bases between the germline ends. CDR3 loop: CSAQPAGHDGEQYF. CDR3 nucleotides: TGCAGTGCTCAGCCAGCGGGACACGACGGGGAGCAGTACTTC.

The chain couples TRBV28 to TRBJ1-2; D is undetermined. The germline V and J ends were trimmed by 7 bases and 7 bases, with 16 bases remaining between them. The germline gives CDR1 MDHEN, CDR2 SYDVKM. The CDR3 has 13 residues. The CDR3 protein is CASTLWRWTGYTF. The CDR3 DNA follows: TGTGCCAGCACTCTCTGGCGGTGGACTGGCTACACCTTC.

The V gene is TRBV6-1, the J gene TRBJ2-4; a possible D gene is TRBD1 (6 bases). The length of the CDR3 is 15 residues. Deletions cut 6 bases from V and 7 bases from J, with 19 bases between. CDR1 and CDR2 from the germline V gene are MNHNS and SASEGT. CDR3 protein: CASRRVTERGNIQYF. As DNA, the CDR3 is TGTGCCAGCAGGAGGGTGACGGAAAGGGGGAACATTCAGTACTTC.

This clonotype came up a few times. This chain links TRBV10-1 with TRBJ1-2; 7 bases are shared with TRBD1. Germline V gives CDR1 WNHNN, CDR2 SYGVQD (reference sequence). The CDR3 is made up of 14 amino acids. V lost 3 bases to trimming and J lost 4 bases; unmatched junction nucleotides: 5. The CDR3 spells CASSDGTAIYGYTF. CDR3 coding DNA: TGCGCCAGCAGTGATGGGACAGCTATCTATGGCTACACCTTC.

This clonotype showed up just a few times. The V call is TRBV29-1, the J call TRBJ1-6, with 9 nucleotides matching TRBD1. With V trimmed by 6 bases and J by 6 bases, 9 bases remained unmatched. Germline CDR1 reads SQVTM; CDR2 reads ANQGSEA. The CDR3 spans 15 residues. CDR3 in DNA: TGCAGCGTCCGAGAATCGGGACAGGGTAATTCACCCCTCCACTTT. This codes for CSVRESGQGNSPLHF.

This rearrangement joins TRBV20-1 to TRBJ1-1, with a possible D match to TRBD1 (5 bases). V gave up 3 bases and J gave up 0 bases, with 11 bases separating them. Germline loops: CDR1 DFQATT, CDR2 SNEGSKA (reference sequence). This CDR3 has 14 amino acids. The CDR3 protein is CSASQGGMNTEAFF. CDR3 nucleotide sequence: TGCAGTGCTAGTCAGGGAGGTATGAACACTGAAGCTTTCTTT.

The chain couples TRBV7-3 to TRBJ2-3; D not certain. This CDR3 spans 15 amino acids. Between the trimmed V and J ends, which lost 2 bases and 2 bases, there was a span of 11 bases. Looked up from germline, CDR1 is SGHTA and CDR2 is FQGTGA. The CDR3 region has the DNA TGTGCCAGCAGCTTATCTGGGTTTGTCACAGATACGCAGTATTTT. Translated, it gives CASSLSGFVTDTQYF.

The rearrangement joins TRBV12-3 or TRBV12-4 to TRBJ2-5; D is unclear. This CDR3 is 14 amino acids long. Trimming took 8 bases from V and 4 from J, leaving 17 bases between them. The CDR3 sequence is CASGEPSRGETQYF. CDR3 in DNA: TGTGCCAGCGGCGAACCTTCCCGAGGAGAGACCCAGTACTTC.

The chain joins TRBV11-1 to TRBJ2-1, with TRBD2 identical over 10 bases. The J segment lost 9 bases and the V segment lost 1 base, leaving 18 bases of the junction unmatched. CDR3 length: 19 amino acids. The germline V gene encodes CDR1 SGHAT and CDR2 FQDESV (reference sequence). CDR3 bases: TGTGCCAGCAGCTTAGGGACATTCCGGACTAGCGGAGGGGCTGGTGAGCAGTTCTTC. It yields the protein CASSLGTFRTSGGAGEQFF. Looking up the rest from reference TRBV11-1 and TRBJ2-1 gives the full variable domain: EAEVAQSPRYKITEKSQAVAFWCDPISGHATLYWYRQILGQGPELLVQFQDESVVDDSQLPKDRFSAERLKGVDSTLKIQPAELGDSAMYLCASSLGTFRTSGGAGEQFFGPGTRLTVL.

This clonotype has a count of ten or more. This chain joins TRBV12-3 or TRBV12-4 and TRBJ2-3; 9 nucleotides match TRBD2. The CDR3 is 15 residues long. Trimming took 7 bases from V and 3 from J; bases not matched to a gene: 8. CDR3 protein: CASTSRSGSTDTQYF. CDR3 DNA: TGTGCCAGCACCTCTCGTAGCGGGAGTACAGATACGCAGTATTTT.

Only a few counts were recorded for this clonotype. The chain employs TRBV30 and TRBJ2-3, with 11 bases aligning to TRBD2. V lost 5 bases and J lost 2; bases outside the gene matches: 12. There are 17 residues in the CDR3. Germline CDR1 reads GTSNPN; CDR2 reads SVGIG (reference sequence). CDR3 nucleotides: TGTGCCTGGGGGACTAGCGGAGGGGGGGCACACACAGATACGCAGTATTTT. Its protein is CAWGTSGGGAHTDTQYF.

The rearrangement joins TRBV20-1 to TRBJ2-1; D might be TRBD1 or TRBD2, each matching 5 bases. The CDR3 spans 14 residues. Germline CDR1 is DFQATT and CDR2 is SNEGSKA (reference sequence). Trimming stripped 5 bases from V and 8 bases from J, with 19 bases between. Here the CDR3 DNA reads TGCAGTGCTGGCCGGGACCCGACGGAGTATGAGCAGTTCTTC. Protein: CSAGRDPTEYEQFF.

This clonotype was counted between two and nine times. The chain combines TRBV3-1 with TRBJ2-1, with 8 bases fitting TRBD2. CDR1 and CDR2 from the germline V gene are LGHDT and YNNKEL (reference sequence). The CDR3 runs to 15 residues. J was trimmed by 7 bases and V by 4 bases; bases with no gene match: 9. CDR3 sequence (DNA): TGTGCCAGCAGCCGTACACTAGCGGAGATTAATGAGCAGTTCTTC. Amino acid sequence: CASSRTLAEINEQFF.

The CDR3 is CSADLRIGTGNQPQHF. The CDR3 nucleotides read TGCAGTGCTGACCTAAGGATAGGGACGGGGAATCAGCCCCAGCATTTT. The chain has TRBV20-1 and TRBJ1-5, with D perhaps TRBD1 (5 bases). V was shortened by 5 bases and J by 4 bases, with 21 bases between the two germline ends. The CDR3 consists of 16 residues. Germline CDR1 DFQATT, CDR2 SNEGSKA (reference sequence).

This clonotype was seen many times. J is TRBJ2-7 and V is TRBV27; D might be TRBD2 (6 bases). Trimming took 7 bases from V and 0 from J, leaving 13 bases between them. The CDR3 length is 14 residues. Per germline, CDR1 MNHEY and CDR2 SMNVEV (reference sequence). The chain's CDR3 is CASTSTAGSYEQYF. The CDR3 coding sequence is TGTGCCAGCACTTCTACAGCGGGCTCCTACGAGCAGTACTTC.

This clonotype has just a few counts. This chain links TRBV15 with TRBJ1-4, with a weak D call TRBD1 (5 bases). CDR1 LNHNV and CDR2 YYDKDF come from the germline V gene (reference sequence). The CDR3 runs 16 residues. The V end lost 5 bases, the J end lost 7 bases, and 20 bases lay between the germline ends. CDR3 amino acids: CATSLATGTGAEKLFF. In DNA, the CDR3 is TGTGCCACCAGCTTGGCTACCGGGACTGGGGCTGAAAAACTGTTTTTT.

This clonotype was picked up many times. The J gene is TRBJ1-5, the V gene TRBV18; D might be TRBD1 (5 bases). The CDR3 runs 14 residues. In germline, CDR1 is KGHSH, CDR2 LQKENI. V lost 3 bases, J lost 7 bases, and 13 bases lay in between. The CDR3: CASSPQGLGQPQHF. The CDR3 DNA reads TGTGCCAGCTCACCCCAGGGCTTAGGGCAGCCCCAGCATTTT.